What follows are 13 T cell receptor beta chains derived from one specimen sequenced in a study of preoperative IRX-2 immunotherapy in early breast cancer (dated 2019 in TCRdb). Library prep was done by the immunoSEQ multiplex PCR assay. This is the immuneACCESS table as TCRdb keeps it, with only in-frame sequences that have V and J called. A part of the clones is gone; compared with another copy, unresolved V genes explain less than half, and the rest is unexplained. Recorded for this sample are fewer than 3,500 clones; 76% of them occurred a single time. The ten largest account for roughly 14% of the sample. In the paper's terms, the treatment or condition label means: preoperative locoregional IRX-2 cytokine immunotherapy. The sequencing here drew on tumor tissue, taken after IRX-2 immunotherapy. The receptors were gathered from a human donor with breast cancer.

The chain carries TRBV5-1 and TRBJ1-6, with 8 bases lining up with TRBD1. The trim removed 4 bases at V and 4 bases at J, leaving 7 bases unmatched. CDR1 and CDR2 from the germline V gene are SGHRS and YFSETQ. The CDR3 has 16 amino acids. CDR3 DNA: TGCGCCAGCAGCATCTCAGGGGGCCTTTATAATTCACCCCTCCACTTT. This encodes CASSISGGLYNSPLHF.

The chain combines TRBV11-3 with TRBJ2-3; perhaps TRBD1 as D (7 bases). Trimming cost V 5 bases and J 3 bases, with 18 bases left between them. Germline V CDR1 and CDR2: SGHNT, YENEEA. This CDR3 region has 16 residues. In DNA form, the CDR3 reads TGTGCCAGCAGCCGCAGTGACAGGGCGGGGACAGATACGCAGTATTTT. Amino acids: CASSRSDRAGTDTQYF.

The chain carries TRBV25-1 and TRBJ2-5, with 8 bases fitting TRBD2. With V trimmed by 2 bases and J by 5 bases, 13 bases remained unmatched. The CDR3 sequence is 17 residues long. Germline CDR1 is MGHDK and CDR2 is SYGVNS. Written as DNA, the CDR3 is TGTGCCAGCAGTGAAAGGAGCGGGAGTCGGGGTCGGGAGACCCAGTACTTC. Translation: CASSERSGSRGRETQYF.

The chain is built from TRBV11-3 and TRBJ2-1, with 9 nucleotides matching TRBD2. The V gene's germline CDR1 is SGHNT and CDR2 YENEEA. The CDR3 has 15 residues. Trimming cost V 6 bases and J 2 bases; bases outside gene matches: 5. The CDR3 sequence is CASSYGTSTYNEQFF. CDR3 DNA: TGTGCCAGCAGTTATGGGACTAGCACCTACAATGAGCAGTTCTTC.

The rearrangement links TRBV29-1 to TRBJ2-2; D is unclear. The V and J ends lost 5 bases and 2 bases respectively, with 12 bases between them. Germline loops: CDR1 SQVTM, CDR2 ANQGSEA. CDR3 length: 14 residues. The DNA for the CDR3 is TGCAGCGTTCTCCAGGATTCTAACACCGGGGAGCTGTTTTTT. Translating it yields CSVLQDSNTGELFF.

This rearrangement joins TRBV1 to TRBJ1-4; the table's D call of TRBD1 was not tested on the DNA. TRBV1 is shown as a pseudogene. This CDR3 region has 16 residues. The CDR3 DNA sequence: TGCGCCAGCAGCCAAGATAGGGGGAACCTCAATGAAAAACTGTTTTTT. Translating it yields CASSQDRGNLNEKLFF.

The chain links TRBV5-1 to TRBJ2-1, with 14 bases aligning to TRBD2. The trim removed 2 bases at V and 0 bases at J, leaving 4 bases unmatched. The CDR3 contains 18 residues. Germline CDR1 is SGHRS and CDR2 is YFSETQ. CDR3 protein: CASSFGLAGGTSYNEQFF. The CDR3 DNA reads TGCGCCAGCAGCTTCGGACTAGCGGGGGGTACCTCCTACAATGAGCAGTTCTTC.

The CDR3 bases are TGTGCCAGCAGTTTCCCAGGGGCGCTGTGGGCTTTCTTT. Encoded protein: CASSFPGALWAFF. The chain links TRBV28 to TRBJ1-1; maybe TRBD1 (6 bases). The CDR3 is 13 amino acids. The germline V and J ends were trimmed by 3 bases and 11 bases, with 16 bases remaining between them. Germline CDR1 is MDHEN and CDR2 is SYDVKM.

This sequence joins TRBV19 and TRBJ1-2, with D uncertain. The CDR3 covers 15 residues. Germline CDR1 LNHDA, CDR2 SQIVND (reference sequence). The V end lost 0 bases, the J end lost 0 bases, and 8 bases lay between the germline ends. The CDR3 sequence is CASSIDTRTNYGYTF. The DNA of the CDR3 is TGTGCCAGTAGTATAGACACCAGGACTAACTATGGCTACACCTTC.

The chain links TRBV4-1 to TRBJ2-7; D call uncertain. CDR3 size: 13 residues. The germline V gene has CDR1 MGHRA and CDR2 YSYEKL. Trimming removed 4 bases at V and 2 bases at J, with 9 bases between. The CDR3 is CASSLDHTYEQYF. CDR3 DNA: TGCGCCAGCAGCCTCGACCATACCTACGAGCAGTACTTC.

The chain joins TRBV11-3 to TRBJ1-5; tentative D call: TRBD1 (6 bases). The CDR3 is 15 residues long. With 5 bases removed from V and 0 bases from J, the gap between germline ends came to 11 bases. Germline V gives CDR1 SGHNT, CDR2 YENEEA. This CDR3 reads CASSLTGFSNQPQHF. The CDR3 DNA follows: TGTGCCAGCAGCCTCACAGGGTTTAGCAATCAGCCCCAGCATTTT.

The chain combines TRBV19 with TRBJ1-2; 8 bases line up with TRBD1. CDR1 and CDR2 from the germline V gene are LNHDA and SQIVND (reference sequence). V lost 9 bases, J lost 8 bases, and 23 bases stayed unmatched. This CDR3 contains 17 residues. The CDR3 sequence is CASRKPLGQGRFGGYTF. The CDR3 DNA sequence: TGTGCCAGCAGAAAGCCTTTAGGACAGGGTAGGTTTGGAGGCTACACCTTC.

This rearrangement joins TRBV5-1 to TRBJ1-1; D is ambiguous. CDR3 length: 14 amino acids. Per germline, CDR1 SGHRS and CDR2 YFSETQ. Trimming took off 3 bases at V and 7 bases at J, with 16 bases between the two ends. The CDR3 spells CASSSQPTSLEAFF. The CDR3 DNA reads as TGCGCCAGCAGCTCCCAACCGACAAGYCTTGAAGCTTTCTTT.